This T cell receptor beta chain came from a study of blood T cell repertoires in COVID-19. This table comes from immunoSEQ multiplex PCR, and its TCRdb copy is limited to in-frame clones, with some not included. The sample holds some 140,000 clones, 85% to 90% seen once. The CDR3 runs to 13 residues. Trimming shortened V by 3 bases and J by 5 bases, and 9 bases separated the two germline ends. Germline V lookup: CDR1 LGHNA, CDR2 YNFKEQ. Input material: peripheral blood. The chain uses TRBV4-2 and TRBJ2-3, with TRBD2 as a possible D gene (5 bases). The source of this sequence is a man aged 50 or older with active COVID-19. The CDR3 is CASSQEVRDTQYF. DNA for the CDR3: TGTGCCAGCAGCCAGGAGGTCAGAGATACGCAGTATTTT.